This TCR beta chain was observed in a study of T cell changes during pregnancy in multiple sclerosis. Generated by immunoSEQ multiplex PCR, the TCRdb table keeps only in-frame clones and is missing some. The table shows 60,000 to 90,000 clones, with more than 85% occurring only once. This clone was seen just once. The specimen was peripheral blood, collected after pregnancy. This receptor was obtained from a female donor in good health, enrolled as a control in a pregnancy study.

The CDR3: CSTRPHNEQFF. The CDR3 nucleotides read TGCAGTACCAGGCCCCACAATGAGCAGTTCTTC. The V call is TRBV20-1, the J call TRBJ2-1; unclear D gene. CDR3 length: 11 residues. The ends were cut back, 8 bases at V and 5 bases at J, with 10 bases in the middle. The V gene's germline CDR1 is DFQATT and CDR2 SNEGSKA (reference sequence).